Presented here are 12 T cell receptor beta chains from one specimen sequenced in a study of shared clonotypes between healthy human individuals. Method: immunoSEQ multiplex PCR; TCRdb's copy keeps in-frame clones and lacks some. Of approximately 1,000,000 clones in the sample, roughly 77% were seen once. Source material: memory CD4+ T cells from PBMCs. Specified subset: CD45RA-negative fraction. Receptors were obtained from a young man in good health. Some clones in this sample may be carry-over from other donors' samples.

The chain links TRBV7-3 to TRBJ2-3; tentative D call: TRBD1 (6 bases). Deletions cut 5 bases from V and 3 bases from J, with 15 bases between. Germline CDR1 is SGHTA and CDR2 is FQGTGA. This CDR3 is 15 amino acids long. Written as DNA, the CDR3 is TGTGCCAGCAGCCCGCAGGACAGCCTAACAGATACGCAGTATTTT. Translation gives CASSPQDSLTDTQYF. Complete variable domain (other parts from reference TRBV7-3 and TRBJ2-3): GAGVSQTPSNKVTEKGKYVELRCDPISGHTALYWYRQSLGQGPEFLIYFQGTGAADDSGLPNDRFFAVRPEGSVSTLKIQRTERGDSAVYLCASSPQDSLTDTQYFGPGTRLTVL.

This clone was recorded only once. The chain carries TRBV5-6 and TRBJ1-1; no reliable D call. Deletions cut 2 bases from V and 6 bases from J, with 8 bases between. Germline values: CDR1 SGHDT, CDR2 YYEEEE. CDR3 length: 12 residues. CDR3 region: CASSFDRSEAFF. The CDR3 nucleotides are TGTGCCAGCAGCTTTGACCGCTCTGAAGCTTTCTTT.

The genes are TRBV27 and TRBJ2-7; D is perhaps TRBD1 or TRBD2 (5 bases each). Trimming cost V 3 bases and J 6 bases, with 12 bases left between them. Germline values: CDR1 MNHEY, CDR2 SMNVEV (reference sequence). This CDR3 contains 13 residues. The CDR3 region has the DNA TGTGCCAGCAGTTTGTCAGGGACGGGCGAGCAGTACTTC. Translation gives CASSLSGTGEQYF.

A single count supports this clone. Sequence at one end of the junction differs from germline and may be a read error. The gene calls are TRBV10-3 and TRBJ2-7; either TRBD1 or TRBD2 may fit D (5 bases each). In germline, CDR1 is ENHRY, CDR2 SYGVKD. This CDR3 comprises 15 residues. The CDR3 DNA sequence: TGTGCCACCAGTGGGGCCGAGGGGCAGTCCTACGAGCAGTACTTC. This codes for CATSGAEGQSYEQYF.

This chain links TRBV30 with TRBJ1-6, with 7 bases lining up with TRBD1. The CDR3 runs to 13 residues. Germline lookup yields CDR1 GTSNPN and CDR2 SVGIG (reference sequence). V lost 5 bases, J lost 7 bases, and 5 bases stayed unmatched. The CDR3 region has the DNA TGTGCCTGGGGACAGGCGCGGAATTCACCCCTCCACTTT. Translating gives CAWGQARNSPLHF.

The chain joins TRBV5-6 to TRBJ2-1; 7 bases agree with TRBD2. The CDR3 is 14 amino acids. Per germline, CDR1 SGHDT and CDR2 YYEEEE. V was clipped by 6 bases and J by 4 bases; unmatched bases: 7. CDR3 sequence: CASNPSGTYNEQFF. In DNA form, the CDR3 reads TGTGCCAGCAACCCGAGCGGGACGTACAATGAGCAGTTCTTC.

This clone was found a few times. V is TRBV28 and J is TRBJ2-7; perhaps TRBD2 as D (6 bases). CDR3 length: 14 residues. The germline V gene encodes CDR1 MDHEN and CDR2 SYDVKM. The ends were cut back, 8 bases at V and 1 base at J, with 15 bases in the middle. For the CDR3, the DNA is TGTGCCAGCCCCGCGCCGGGGGAATCCTACGAGCAGTACTTC. Translated, it gives CASPAPGESYEQYF.

The chain has TRBV30 and TRBJ2-2; no definite D call. Trimming left V 3 bases short and J 7 bases short, with 12 bases between. Germline V gene data show CDR1 as GTSNPN and CDR2 as SVGIG (reference sequence). The CDR3 contains 13 residues. The CDR3 loop reads CAWSPSLIGELFF. Here the CDR3 DNA reads TGTGCCTGGAGCCCTTCCCTGATCGGGGAGCTGTTTTTT. The whole variable domain, remainder taken from reference TRBV30 and TRBJ2-2, is SQTIHQWPATLVQPVGSPLSLECTVEGTSNPNLYWYRQAAGRGLQLLFYSVGIGQISSEVPQNLSASRPQDRQFILSSKKLLLSDSGFYLCAWSPSLIGELFFGEGSRLTVL.

The chain has TRBV28 and TRBJ1-1; the match to TRBD1 covers 12 bases. V trimming: 6 bases; J trimming: 4 bases; junction bases outside the gene matches: 9. Germline lookup yields CDR1 MDHEN and CDR2 SYDVKM. CDR3 length equals 16 residues. The CDR3 coding sequence is TGTGCCAGCAGATCTCCGGGACAGGGGGCGACCACTGAAGCTTTCTTT. Its translation is CASRSPGQGATTEAFF.

The V call is TRBV14, the J call TRBJ2-5, with unresolved D. Trimming left V 4 bases short and J 0 bases short, with 9 bases between. The CDR3 extends over 14 amino acids. Germline-derived CDR1 and CDR2 are SGHDN and FVKESK. The CDR3 nucleotides are TGTGCCAGCAGCCCAGATTTCTACCAAGAGACCCAGTACTTC. As protein: CASSPDFYQETQYF.

CDR3 protein: CASSDRDRGHNEQFF. For the CDR3, the DNA is TGTGCCAGCAGTGACCGGGACAGGGGGCATAATGAGCAGTTCTTC. The chain employs TRBV6-4 and TRBJ2-1; 12 bases map to TRBD1. V was clipped by 2 bases and J by 7 bases; unmatched bases: 3. The CDR3 loop spans 15 amino acids. The germline gives CDR1 MRHNA, CDR2 SNTAGT.

On this clone itself: At the DNA level, this CDR3 is encoded by other sequences in the same sample as well. This chain links TRBV6-1 with TRBJ1-3, with a possible D match to TRBD1 (5 bases). The V gene's germline CDR1 is MNHNS and CDR2 SASEGT. CDR3 length: 13 amino acids. Trimming shortened V by 3 bases and J by 2 bases, and 5 bases separated the two germline ends. For the CDR3, the DNA is TGTGCCAGCAGTGAGGGACCTGGAAACACCATATATTTT. Protein product: CASSEGPGNTIYF.